The sequence of this TCR beta chain was determined in a study of blood T cell repertoires in COVID-19. In the original analysis: Amplification with reference gene primers provided the estimates of nucleated cell counts. Measured with immunoSEQ multiplex PCR; TCRdb has only the in-frame clones, and not every one. That table furnishes V, J and clone size, whereas the DNA furnished D and trimming. The sample holds 350,000 to 400,000 clones, 70% to 90% seen once. The receptor's source is a woman under 30 who had recovered from COVID-19. Sequencing used PBMCs or T cells enriched from blood (not recorded which).

CDR3 protein: CAWNKGVITEAFF. In DNA form, the CDR3 reads TGTGCCTGGAACAAGGGGGTTATCACTGAAGCTTTCTTT. The J gene is TRBJ1-1, the V gene TRBV30, with D possibly matching TRBD1 (6 bases). Per the germline V gene, CDR1 is GTSNPN and CDR2 is SVGIG (reference sequence). The CDR3 runs 13 residues. V was trimmed by 4 bases and J by 4 bases, leaving 13 bases between them.